This T cell receptor beta chain was captured in a study of cytomegalovirus exposure and HLA in healthy donors. For this clone: No antigen is known for it.

Measured with immunoSEQ multiplex PCR; TCRdb has only the in-frame clones, and not every one. The sample has 200,000 or so clones, roughly 91% seen once; the top ten hold roughly 2%. Study results and caveats: The tendency of first-cohort TCR clusters to co-occur in the 90 to 150 validation repertoires emerged from a later analysis. According to reports, the classifier identified cytomegalovirus status with high specificity and sensitivity.

Material: PBMCs. The sequence was collected from a woman aged 18-29 years in good health and CMV-seropositive.

CDR3 sequence (DNA): TGTGCCAGCAGTTACACCCCGCTAGCCAGGGGGGCTTTCTTT. It translates to CASSYTPLARGAFF. The chain joins TRBV6-5 to TRBJ1-1; TRBD1 aligns across 7 bases. Germline V lookup: CDR1 MNHEY, CDR2 SVGAGI. There are 14 residues in the CDR3. The ends lost 2 bases at V and 11 bases at J; junction bases unmatched: 11.